Below are 31 T cell receptor beta chains sequenced from a single sample in a study of blood T cell repertoires in COVID-19. This table comes from immunoSEQ multiplex PCR, and its TCRdb copy is limited to in-frame clones, with some not included. The data hold 200,000 or so clones, with more than 80% observed a single time. Specimen: PBMCs or T cells enriched from blood (not recorded which). Every receptor here comes from a woman in her 40s with acute COVID-19.

Comments on this clone: The junction shows a germline mismatch at one end, possibly a read error. The chain combines TRBV16 with TRBJ1-2; 7 bases match TRBD1. From germline, CDR1 is KGHSY and CDR2 FQNENV. The CDR3 spans 13 residues. DNA of the CDR3: TGTGCCAGCAGCTACGAAGACAGGGACCCTAGAATGTTC. Translating gives CASSYEDRDPRMF. The variable domain in full, with the rest retrieved from reference TRBV16 and TRBJ1-2, is GEEVAQTPKHLVRGEGQKAKLYCAPIKGHSYVFWYQQVLKNEFKFLISFQNENVFDETGMPKERFSAKCLPNSPCSLEIQATKLEDSAVYFCASSYEDRDPRMFGSGTRLTVV.

The rearrangement uses TRBV3-1 (or the pseudogene TRBV3-2) and TRBJ1-1; 7 bases are shared with TRBD1. Germline CDR1 reads LGHDT; CDR2 reads YNNKEL (reference sequence). V trimming: 1 base; J trimming: 4 bases; junction bases outside the gene matches: 6. The CDR3 spans 15 residues. CDR3 nucleotide sequence: TGTGCCAGCAGCCAAGTCCCAGGGGGGATCACTGAAGCTTTCTTT. Translating gives CASSQVPGGITEAFF.

This chain connects TRBV19 to TRBJ2-7, with D possibly matching TRBD1 (6 bases). The CDR3 sequence is 14 residues long. In germline, CDR1 is LNHDA, CDR2 SQIVND (reference sequence). Trimming removed 6 bases from V and 4 bases from J, with 16 bases in between. CDR3 in amino acids: CASSRIFQGYEQYF. The CDR3 nucleotides read TGTGCCAGTAGCCGAATTTTTCAGGGGTACGAGCAGTACTTC.

This chain uses TRBV5-4 with TRBJ2-1; 9 nucleotides align to TRBD1. CDR1 SGHNT and CDR2 YYREEE come from the germline V gene (reference sequence). The CDR3 has 15 residues. J was trimmed by 4 bases and V by 4 bases; bases with no gene match: 6. CDR3 nucleotide sequence: TGTGCCAGCAGCCGACAGGGGGGAAATTACAATGAGCAGTTCTTC. Translation: CASSRQGGNYNEQFF.

V is TRBV6-5 and J is TRBJ2-7, with TRBD1 matching over 12 bases. The CDR3 length is 15 residues. V lost 6 bases and J lost 5; bases outside the gene matches: 8. CDR1 MNHEY and CDR2 SVGAGI come from the germline V gene. CDR3: CASRPGQGARHEQYV. The CDR3 DNA sequence: TGTGCCAGCAGACCGGGACAGGGGGCGCGACACGAGCAGTACGTC.

This clone was counted a single time. The chain's CDR3 is CAWSPTVSGETQYF. The CDR3 DNA is TGTGCCTGGAGTCCGACTGTTAGTGGGGAGACCCAGTACTTC. This chain joins TRBV30 and TRBJ2-5; D remains unclear. Germline-derived CDR1 and CDR2 are GTSNPN and SVGIG (reference sequence). Trimming cost V 2 bases and J 5 bases, with 15 bases left between them. The CDR3 spans 14 residues.

V usage is TRBV14 and J usage is TRBJ1-1, with D unresolved. V was shortened by 7 bases and J by 1 base, with 10 bases between the two germline ends. The germline CDR1 and CDR2 sequences are SGHDN and FVKESK. The CDR3 spans 13 residues. This chain's CDR3 is CASKRLTNTEAFF. Here the CDR3 DNA reads TGTGCCAGCAAGAGGCTTACGAACACTGAAGCTTTCTTT.

The V and J genes are TRBV11-2 and TRBJ1-2; D might be TRBD1 (6 bases). Per germline, CDR1 SGHAT and CDR2 FQNNGV. Trimming removed 5 bases at V and 0 bases at J, with 13 bases between. This CDR3 contains 15 residues. This CDR3 reads CASSLGDKTNYGYTF. The CDR3 nucleotides read TGTGCCAGCAGCCTTGGGGACAAGACTAACTATGGCTACACCTTC.

About this clone itself: A junction boundary mismatches the germline segment, possibly from a read error. The genes are TRBV7-7 and TRBJ2-5, with 7 bases matching TRBD1. This CDR3 region has 15 residues. The V gene's germline CDR1 is SSHAT and CDR2 FNYEAQ (reference sequence). CDR3 DNA: TGTGCTAGCAGCTCCCGACAGGGCCTACAAGAGACCCAGTACTTC. Protein: CASSSRQGLQETQYF.

The chain is built from TRBV21-1 and TRBJ2-7; the table's D call, TRBD1, has no DNA check behind it. TRBV21-1 is an annotated pseudogene. The CDR3 length is 15 residues. The CDR3 loop is CASSNRQFCDYEQYV. The DNA of the CDR3 is TGTGCCAGCAGCAACAGGCAGTTTTGTGACTACGAGCAGTACGTC.

The chain employs TRBV11-2 and TRBJ2-3; the D gene is possibly TRBD2 (6 bases). The V end was cut by 7 bases, the J end by 4 bases, with 9 bases between. The CDR3 loop spans 12 amino acids. Germline V gene sequence: CDR1 SGHAT, CDR2 FQNNGV. CDR3 nucleotide sequence: TGTGCCAGCACCCCGGGGGCAGATACGCAGTATTTT. It translates to CASTPGADTQYF.

The CDR3 protein is CASSLGQGAYGYTF. CDR3 sequence (DNA): TGTGCCAGCAGCCTAGGACAGGGGGCGTACGGCTACACCTTC. V usage is TRBV3-1 (or the pseudogene TRBV3-2) and J usage is TRBJ1-2, with TRBD1 matching 11 bases. Germline lookup yields CDR1 LGHDT and CDR2 YNNKEL (reference sequence). This CDR3 has 14 residues. With 4 bases clipped from V and 8 bases from J, the junction kept 6 bases outside the gene matches.

This clone was picked up a small number of times. This sequence joins TRBV5-1 and TRBJ1-5, with D unresolved. Between the trimmed V and J ends, which lost 3 bases and 0 bases, there was a span of 10 bases. Germline CDR1 is SGHRS and CDR2 is YFSETQ. The CDR3 is made up of 15 amino acids. The CDR3 reads CASSYGEYSNQPQHF. The DNA of the CDR3 is TGCGCCAGCAGCTACGGGGAGTATAGCAATCAGCCCCAGCATTTT.

The J gene is TRBJ2-2, the V gene TRBV18; 8 bases map to TRBD2. The CDR3 has 16 amino acids. With V trimmed by 2 bases and J by 0 bases, 2 bases remained unmatched. From germline, CDR1 is KGHSH and CDR2 LQKENI. CDR3 residues: CASSPAGGSNTGELFF. The CDR3, as DNA: TGTGCCAGCTCACCAGCGGGGGGTTCGAACACCGGGGAGCTGTTTTTT.

The chain recombines TRBV23-1 with TRBJ1-5, with D tentatively TRBD1 (6 bases). TRBV23-1 is labeled an ORF, and its function is uncertain. The V end lost 3 bases, the J end lost 1 base, and 19 bases lay between the germline ends. This CDR3 is built from 18 residues. The CDR3 DNA sequence: TGCGCCAGCAGTCAGGGATCCTCAGGGGAAGGGAGCAATCAGCCCCAGCATTTT. Translating gives CASSQGSSGEGSNQPQHF.

This chain uses TRBV6-2 or TRBV6-3 with TRBJ2-3, with 7 bases aligning to TRBD2. V shed 2 bases, J shed 1 base, and the junction held 3 bases outside the gene matches. The CDR3 is made up of 15 amino acids. Germline CDR1 MNHEY, CDR2 SVGEGT. The CDR3 sequence: CASSYVGGGTDTQYF. The DNA of the CDR3 is TGTGCCAGCAGTTACGTGGGGGGGGGCACAGATACGCAGTATTTT.

CDR3 in amino acids: CASSDGELTEAFF. Here the CDR3 DNA reads TGTGCCAGCAGTGATGGGGAGTTGACTGAAGCTTTCTTT. V gene TRBV6-1 combines with J gene TRBJ1-1; the D is unclear. The length of the CDR3 is 13 residues. V gave up 3 bases and J gave up 5 bases, with 10 bases separating them. CDR1 and CDR2 from the germline V gene are MNHNS and SASEGT.

This clone was found a few times. The chain joins TRBV5-4 to TRBJ2-1; perhaps TRBD2 as D (6 bases). CDR3 length equals 12 residues. Per the germline V gene, CDR1 is SGHNT and CDR2 is YYREEE (reference sequence). V gave up 1 base and J gave up 8 bases, with 7 bases separating them. The CDR3 DNA reads as TGTGCCAGCAGCTTGTGGGGGGATGAGCAGTTCTTC. Encoded protein: CASSLWGDEQFF.

The chain links TRBV11-2 to TRBJ2-3; D is ambiguous. Germline V CDR1 and CDR2: SGHAT, FQNNGV. V shed 0 bases and J shed 8 bases, with 6 bases lying between them. The CDR3 runs to 12 residues. The CDR3 DNA is TGTGCCAGCAGCTTAGAGAAGAGTACGCAGTATTTT. This codes for CASSLEKSTQYF.

The rearrangement joins TRBV25-1 to TRBJ1-4; D unclear. Germline V gene data show CDR1 as MGHDK and CDR2 as SYGVNS. Between the trimmed V and J ends, which lost 1 base and 4 bases, there was a span of 10 bases. The CDR3 extends over 15 amino acids. The CDR3 DNA is TGTGCCAGCAGTGAATCTGGCACCATTAATGAAAAACTGTTTTTT. Translation gives CASSESGTINEKLFF.

The V gene is TRBV5-5, the J gene TRBJ2-3, with TRBD2 identical over 8 bases. The V gene's germline CDR1 is SGHKS and CDR2 YYEKEE (reference sequence). J was trimmed by 1 base and V by 7 bases; bases with no gene match: 17. The CDR3 loop spans 18 amino acids. The CDR3 protein is CASLFTSGLYQGTDTQYF. DNA for the CDR3: TGTGCCAGCCTATTTACTAGCGGACTCTACCAGGGCACAGATACGCAGTATTTT.

CDR3 bases: TGCGCCAGCAGCTTCCGGGACAGGGGGGCCTATGGCTACACCTTC. It codes for CASSFRDRGAYGYTF. The chain employs TRBV5-1 and TRBJ1-2; 11 positions agree with TRBD1. This CDR3 is built from 15 residues. The V gene's germline CDR1 is SGHRS and CDR2 YFSETQ. Germline trimming cut 2 bases from V and 4 bases from J; bases unmatched to any gene: 4.

The V gene is TRBV7-8, the J gene TRBJ2-1, with D possibly matching TRBD1 (6 bases). This CDR3 is 13 amino acids long. V was cut by 4 bases and J by 12 bases, with 16 bases left in between. Germline CDR1 SGHVS, CDR2 FQNEAQ. CDR3 coding DNA: TGTGCCAGCAGCTCCAAAGTCAGGGGCGGGCAGTTCTTC. It codes for CASSSKVRGGQFF.

CDR3 bases: TGCGCCAGCAGCCAAGAGGTAGGAGGGGATGAGCAGTTCTTC. This codes for CASSQEVGGDEQFF. The chain recombines TRBV4-1 with TRBJ2-1; D perhaps matches TRBD2 (6 bases). The CDR3 is 14 amino acids. V lost 0 bases and J 8 bases, leaving 11 bases between the germline ends. Germline assignment: CDR1 MGHRA and CDR2 YSYEKL.

The rearrangement uses TRBV3-1 (or the pseudogene TRBV3-2) and TRBJ1-6; D is uncertain. Trimming stripped 4 bases from V and 7 bases from J, with 11 bases between. The CDR3 spans 14 residues. The germline V gene encodes CDR1 LGHDT and CDR2 YNNKEL (reference sequence). CDR3 in DNA: TGTGCCAGCAGCCTAGTAGGAGAGAATTCACCCCTCCACTTT. Protein: CASSLVGENSPLHF.

This chain links TRBV6-5 with TRBJ2-7, with unresolved D. Trimming removed 6 bases at V and 0 bases at J, with 15 bases between. The CDR3 spans 15 residues. Germline V CDR1 and CDR2: MNHEY, SVGAGI. CDR3 in amino acids: CASSPRSLISYEQYV. CDR3 in DNA: TGTGCCAGCAGCCCGAGATCCCTAATCTCCTACGAGCAGTACGTC.

The chain links TRBV7-8 to TRBJ1-1; D not resolved. From germline, CDR1 is SGHVS and CDR2 FQNEAQ. The CDR3 has 13 amino acids. V lost 5 bases to trimming and J lost 1 base, with 8 bases between them. The CDR3, as DNA: TGTGCCAGCAGCCTAATAGAGAACACTGAAGCTTTCTTT. It encodes CASSLIENTEAFF.

This chain uses TRBV11-2 with TRBJ2-1; 11 bases are shared with TRBD2. The CDR3 sequence is 16 residues long. Germline V gene lookup returns CDR1 SGHAT and CDR2 FQNNGV. V was pared by 5 bases and J by 6 bases, with 9 bases of the junction left unmatched. The CDR3 DNA reads as TGTGCCAGCAGCCTCAAACTAGCGGGGGTGGTCAATGAGCAGTTCTTC. Its protein is CASSLKLAGVVNEQFF.

The CDR3 loop reads CASSSPGGVSGNTIYF. The CDR3 DNA follows: TGTGCCAGCAGCTCCCCCGGAGGTGTATCTGGAAACACCATATATTTT. V is TRBV7-8 and J is TRBJ1-3; D unclear. The germline V and J ends were trimmed by 4 bases and 1 base, with 14 bases remaining between them. In germline, CDR1 is SGHVS, CDR2 FQNEAQ. This CDR3 is built from 16 residues. The entire variable domain, with the rest obtained from reference TRBV7-8 and TRBJ1-3, is as follows: GAGVSQSPRYKVAKRGQDVALRCDPISGHVSLFWYQQALGQGPEFLTYFQNEAQLDKSGLPSDRFFAERPEGSVSTLKIQRTQQEDSAVYLCASSSPGGVSGNTIYFGEGSWLTVV.

The chain joins TRBV6-1 to TRBJ1-2; weak D call: TRBD1 (6 bases). The CDR3 totals 14 residues. Germline lookup yields CDR1 MNHNS and CDR2 SASEGT. The ends were cut back, 3 bases at V and 4 bases at J, with 12 bases in the middle. DNA of the CDR3: TGTGCCAGCAGTGAGGACCAGGACAGCTATGGCTACACCTTC. It translates to CASSEDQDSYGYTF.

The chain employs TRBV7-3 and TRBJ1-2; 9 nucleotides agree with TRBD1. The germline V gene has CDR1 SGHTA and CDR2 FQGTGA. The CDR3 sequence is 14 residues long. J lost 8 bases, V lost 5 bases, and 9 bases had no gene match. Here the CDR3 reads CASSPDRGNEGYTF. For the CDR3, the DNA is TGTGCCAGCAGCCCCGACAGGGGGAATGAGGGCTACACCTTC.